The entry below describes one TCR beta chain. 5'RACE with constant-segment primers built TCRalpha and TCRbeta cDNA libraries with UMIs. MiXCR was run by TCRdb on the 5' RACE reads, yielding one entry per CDR3 protein. The sample consists of 550,000 to 600,000 distinct CDR3 sequences, 20% to 25% of them appearing once. This record belongs to a study of T-cell memory formation after mild COVID-19. This clonotype was obtained from an adult woman who had mild COVID-19 (a few samples of this study predate the infection). Cell type and time point are not known. The specimen sequenced was PBMCs or a T cell subset sorted from them (not recorded which).

The CDR3 loop is CASMLSSYNEQFF. The CDR3 coding sequence is TGTGCCAGCATGTTAAGCTCCTACAATGAGCAGTTCTTC. This chain uses TRBV7-2 with TRBJ2-1; D unresolved. This CDR3 is built from 13 residues. V was cut by 7 bases and J by 0 bases, with 7 bases left in between. CDR1 and CDR2 from the germline V gene are SGHTA and FQGNSA.